What follows are 21 T cell receptor beta chains derived from one specimen sequenced in a study of technical replicates of blood from several donors. Here immunoSEQ multiplex PCR was the method, and the copy in TCRdb shows in-frame clones only, minus some. The data contain tens of thousands of clones, over 95% of them singletons. Sequencing input: T cells isolated from PBMCs. Receptors were obtained from a human donor in good health.

The V gene is TRBV27, the J gene TRBJ1-5; D remains unclear. Trimming removed 5 bases from V and 3 bases from J, with 5 bases in between. This CDR3 is built from 12 residues. Germline values: CDR1 MNHEY, CDR2 SMNVEV (reference sequence). The CDR3 DNA is TGTGCCAGCAGTAACACCAATCAGCCCCAGCATTTT. It codes for CASSNTNQPQHF.

J is TRBJ2-3 and V is TRBV5-1; 8 bases fit TRBD1. The CDR3 consists of 14 residues. Unmatched junction bases numbered 4, after V lost 4 bases and J lost 3 bases. Germline loops: CDR1 SGHRS, CDR2 YFSETQ. The CDR3 region has the DNA TGCGCCAGCAGCGTGGACAGGGAAACAGATACGCAGTATTTT. Protein sequence: CASSVDRETDTQYF.

The genes are TRBV29-1 and TRBJ2-1, with D possibly TRBD1 on 7 matching bases. Germline CDR1 and CDR2: SQVTM and ANQGSEA. Trimming pared 0 bases from V and 6 bases from J, leaving 15 bases between. The CDR3 is made up of 15 amino acids. This CDR3 reads CSVEDQGGVSNEQFF. The CDR3 DNA sequence: TGCAGCGTTGAAGATCAGGGGGGCGTGTCCAATGAGCAGTTCTTC.

This sequence joins TRBV7-9 and TRBJ2-7; D remains unclear. This CDR3 comprises 16 residues. V dropped 2 bases and J dropped 5 bases, with 19 bases sitting between them. Germline CDR1 is SEHNR and CDR2 is FQNEAQ (reference sequence). CDR3 nucleotide sequence: TGTGCCAGCAGCTTACCAGGAAGGTATTTAATGGACGAGCAGTACTTC. This gives the protein CASSLPGRYLMDEQYF.

The V and J genes are TRBV6-1 and TRBJ2-5; unclear D gene. CDR3 length: 13 residues. Germline loops: CDR1 MNHNS, CDR2 SASEGT. V was pared by 4 bases and J by 3 bases, with 9 bases between. The CDR3 coding sequence is TGTGCCAGCAGTGGTCAAACAGAAGAGACCCAGTACTTC. Its protein product is CASSGQTEETQYF.

V usage is TRBV6-6 and J usage is TRBJ1-2, with a tentative D call TRBD1 (5 bases). Trimming stripped 8 bases from V and 9 bases from J, with 10 bases between. The CDR3 consists of 10 residues. Germline CDR1 reads MNHNY; CDR2 reads SVGAGI (reference sequence). In DNA form, the CDR3 reads TGTGCCAGCTTAGGGACTCGCTACACCTTC. It specifies CASLGTRYTF.

The chain combines TRBV7-9 with TRBJ2-1, with 12 bases identical to TRBD2. V gave up 2 bases and J gave up 9 bases; unmatched junction bases: 14. This CDR3 contains 18 residues. The V gene's germline CDR1 is SEHNR and CDR2 FQNEAQ (reference sequence). The CDR3, as DNA: TGTGCCAGCAGCTTAACGATAGCCCTAGCGGGAGGGACCGGTGAGCAGTTCTTC. It encodes CASSLTIALAGGTGEQFF. Filled out from reference TRBV7-9 and TRBJ2-1, the complete variable domain reads DTGVSQNPRHKITKRGQNVTFRCDPISEHNRLYWYRQTLGQGPEFLTYFQNEAQLEKSRLLSDRFSAERPKGSFSTLEIQRTEQGDSAMYLCASSLTIALAGGTGEQFFGPGTRLTVL.

The V gene is TRBV7-2, the J gene TRBJ2-3, with D tentatively TRBD2 (6 bases). Trimming removed 4 bases at V and 4 bases at J, with 15 bases between. CDR3 length: 15 amino acids. Germline values: CDR1 SGHTA, CDR2 FQGNSA. The CDR3 DNA follows: TGTGCCAGCAGCTCGCGGGGCTCGGGAGCAGATACGCAGTATTTT. Translated, it gives CASSSRGSGADTQYF.

This chain uses TRBV27 with TRBJ2-7; 9 bases are shared with TRBD1. With V trimmed by 7 bases and J by 3 bases, 7 bases remained unmatched. The CDR3 has 14 amino acids. CDR1 and CDR2 (germline): MNHEY, SMNVEV (reference sequence). The CDR3 bases are TGTGCCAGCAACTACAGGGGGCCTTACTACGAGCAGTACTTC. It yields the protein CASNYRGPYYEQYF.

V usage is TRBV11-2 and J usage is TRBJ1-1; TRBD1 is a possible D gene (6 bases). The ends were cut back, 1 base at V and 4 bases at J, with 13 bases in the middle. CDR3 length: 15 amino acids. Germline V gene data show CDR1 as SGHAT and CDR2 as FQNNGV. The CDR3 DNA reads as TGTGCCAGCAGCTTAGGCCCCCCAGGGGTCACTGAAGCTTTCTTT. This gives the protein CASSLGPPGVTEAFF.

The chain combines TRBV6-1 with TRBJ2-5; 8 nucleotides align to TRBD1. CDR3 size: 14 residues. Germline CDR1 reads MNHNS; CDR2 reads SASEGT. The ends lost 2 bases at V and 5 bases at J; junction bases unmatched: 4. The CDR3 protein is CASSEQGAGETQYF. CDR3 in DNA: TGTGCCAGCAGTGAACAGGGGGCGGGGGAGACCCAGTACTTC.

This rearrangement joins TRBV7-6 to TRBJ2-7; D is perhaps TRBD2 (6 bases). Germline CDR1 is SGHVS and CDR2 is FNYEAQ. This CDR3 spans 12 amino acids. V gave up 3 bases and J gave up 5 bases, with 8 bases separating them. The CDR3 region has the DNA TGTGCCAGCAGCTTTCCGGGGGACGAGCAGTACTTC. This translates into CASSFPGDEQYF.

The chain couples TRBV19 to TRBJ2-1; 9 bases line up with TRBD1. After removal of 2 bases from V and 7 bases from J, the junction contained 6 bases not matched to a gene. Per germline, CDR1 LNHDA and CDR2 SQIVND (reference sequence). The CDR3 runs 15 residues. The CDR3 nucleotides are TGTGCCAGTAGTATAACAGGGGGCGCGGTAAATGAGCAGTTCTTC. Amino acids: CASSITGGAVNEQFF.

The chain couples TRBV29-1 to TRBJ1-1; D is ambiguous. CDR1 and CDR2 (germline): SQVTM, ANQGSEA. The CDR3 runs to 18 residues. The ends were cut back, 5 bases at V and 0 bases at J, with 25 bases in the middle. CDR3: CSVRQGPALYRVNTEAFF. The DNA of the CDR3 is TGCAGCGTTCGTCAAGGCCCGGCCCTGTACCGGGTGAACACTGAAGCTTTCTTT.

Notes on this clone: The germline gene is not matched at one end of the junction; a read error may be the cause. The chain carries TRBV6-5 and TRBJ2-1; 8 bases match TRBD2. In germline, CDR1 is MNHEY, CDR2 SVGAGI. The CDR3 is made up of 16 amino acids. The CDR3 spells CASSYSGGGLGSEQFF. CDR3 DNA: TGTGCCAGCAGCTACTCCGGGGGGGGGCTAGGGAGTGAGCAGTTCTTC.

The chain couples TRBV5-1 to TRBJ2-3; the match to TRBD2 covers 11 bases. Germline V gene lookup returns CDR1 SGHRS and CDR2 YFSETQ. This CDR3 has 17 residues. V shed 4 bases and J 4 bases; nucleotides not matched to a gene: 11. In DNA form, the CDR3 reads TGCGCCAGCAGCCTTCCGGGACTAGCGGAGGCCTCAGATACGCAGTATTTT. Its translation is CASSLPGLAEASDTQYF.

The chain employs TRBV29-1 and TRBJ2-7, with D possibly being TRBD1 (5 bases). There are 12 residues in the CDR3. Trimming cost V 3 bases and J 5 bases, with 11 bases left between them. Germline V gene lookup returns CDR1 SQVTM and CDR2 ANQGSEA. As DNA, the CDR3 is TGCAGCGTTGAGGACAAGCCCCACGAGCAGTACTTC. It translates to CSVEDKPHEQYF.

The V call is TRBV19, the J call TRBJ2-7; D possibly corresponds to TRBD2 (5 bases). Per germline, CDR1 LNHDA and CDR2 SQIVND (reference sequence). This CDR3 is 13 amino acids long. V lost 3 bases, J lost 5 bases, and 11 bases lay in between. CDR3 loop: CASSMTRGDEQYF. CDR3 DNA: TGTGCCAGTAGTATGACTCGGGGAGACGAGCAGTACTTC.

The genes are TRBV7-9 and TRBJ1-2; maybe TRBD1 (6 bases). This CDR3 has 15 residues. From germline, CDR1 is SEHNR and CDR2 FQNEAQ (reference sequence). Trimming took 3 bases from V and 4 from J, leaving 15 bases between them. The CDR3 DNA follows: TGTGCCAGCAGCTTCTCAGGGGAAAACCTCTATGGCTACACCTTC. Amino acid sequence: CASSFSGENLYGYTF.

The chain combines TRBV6-1 with TRBJ2-3; D perhaps matches TRBD1 (6 bases). V was trimmed by 2 bases and J by 2 bases, leaving 11 bases between them. The length of the CDR3 is 15 residues. The V gene's germline CDR1 is MNHNS and CDR2 SASEGT. This chain's CDR3 is CASSELGTLTDTQYF. CDR3 bases: TGTGCCAGCAGTGAACTAGGGACACTCACAGATACGCAGTATTTT.

This chain uses TRBV18 with TRBJ2-1; 10 bases map to TRBD1. CDR3 length: 15 residues. In germline, CDR1 is KGHSH, CDR2 LQKENI. With V trimmed by 3 bases and J by 8 bases, 7 bases remained unmatched. The CDR3 region has the DNA TGTGCCAGCTCACCGGGGGACAGGGGAACTTATGAGCAGTTCTTC. Translation gives CASSPGDRGTYEQFF.